Described below is a single T cell receptor (beta chain) sequence and its context. This CDR3 comprises 15 residues. The V end lost 6 bases, the J end lost 4 bases, and 20 bases lay between the germline ends. CDR1 is SQVTM, CDR2 ANQGSEA, per germline. The sample comes from a study of blood T cell repertoires in COVID-19. Study-level information: Samples of COVID-19 (acute and convalescent) were obtained from the United States, Italy and Spain. From T cells, B-cell-depleted T cells, or PBMCs came the material, which was cDNA or gDNA.

In the source study's methods: It was from reference gene primer amplification that nucleated cell counts were estimated. Libraries were prepared by immunoSEQ multiplex PCR; TCRdb keeps only in-frame clonotypes and omits some of them. That table furnishes V, J and clone size, whereas the DNA furnished D and trimming. The sample has about 440,000 clones, around 88% seen once; the top ten hold around 12%. While infection was still active, Seattle patients were enrolled and then followed longitudinally. The gene calls are TRBV29-1 and TRBJ2-3; weak D call: TRBD2 (6 bases). The receptor was derived from a woman in her forties or fifties with COVID-19, enrolled during active disease. Sequenced sample: peripheral blood. The CDR3 protein is CSVGRSGPVADTQYF. The CDR3 DNA reads as TGCAGCGTGGGGAGGTCTGGACCAGTTGCAGATACGCAGTATTTT.